A selection of T cell receptor beta chains follows, all from one sample in a study of blood T cell repertoires in COVID-19. Repertoires were generated with immunoSEQ multiplex PCR, while TCRdb's copy carries only in-frame clones and drops some. The sample lists roughly 50,000 clones, 86% occurring once. Material for sequencing was peripheral blood. The receptors originated from a man between 65 and 85 years old with acute or convalescent COVID-19. CDR3s leave out the opening cysteine and the closing phenylalanine or tryptophan.

J gene: TRBJ2-2; V gene: TRBV19; CDR3 protein: ASSLDRAAGELF
J gene: TRBJ1-1; V gene: TRBV4-3; CDR3 protein: ASSRLAAQVNTEAF
J gene: TRBJ2-1; V gene: TRBV14; CDR3 protein: ASSHIFPSGNEQF
J gene: TRBJ1-1; V gene: TRBV10-1; CDR3 protein: ALWRDPVNTEAF
J gene: TRBJ2-3; V gene: TRBV7-7; CDR3 protein: ASSPSGGFTDTQY
J gene: TRBJ2-1; V gene: TRBV11-2; CDR3 protein: ASSLGTGLDNEQF
J gene: TRBJ1-1; V gene: TRBV19; CDR3 protein: ASSRQQGDTEAF
J gene: TRBJ1-2; V gene: TRBV5-6; CDR3 protein: ASSRTGFNGYT
J gene: TRBJ2-1; V gene: TRBV29-1; CDR3 protein: SVVEGTYNEQF
J gene: TRBJ2-4; V gene: TRBV9; CDR3 protein: ASSVGASGGQNIQY
J gene: TRBJ2-1; V gene: TRBV5-1; CDR3 protein: ASSPGQGNSYNEQF
J gene: TRBJ1-4; V gene: TRBV3-1/TRBV3-2; CDR3 protein: ASSQVTGGEKLF
J gene: TRBJ1-2; V gene: TRBV7-9; CDR3 protein: ASGLTGKDYGYT
J gene: TRBJ2-7; V gene: TRBV7-2; CDR3 protein: ASSLEAVEYEQY
J gene: TRBJ1-2; V gene: TRBV18; CDR3 protein: ASSPNTGYGYT
J gene: TRBJ1-4; V gene: TRBV9; CDR3 protein: ASSAGTTNEKLF
J gene: TRBJ2-7; V gene: TRBV28; CDR3 protein: ASREEGQGVYEQY
J gene: TRBJ2-1; V gene: TRBV5-1; CDR3 protein: ASSLPASGVQF
J gene: TRBJ1-1; V gene: TRBV5-4; CDR3 protein: ASTGQLMNTEAF
J gene: TRBJ2-2; V gene: TRBV7-6; CDR3 protein: ASSFRTGGNTGELF
J gene: TRBJ2-1; V gene: TRBV7-9; CDR3 protein: ASSSPPRLGPPV
J gene: TRBJ1-2; V gene: TRBV27; CDR3 protein: ASSFWDRVDYGYT
J gene: TRBJ1-2; V gene: TRBV20-1; CDR3 protein: SAEGQGGYT
J gene: TRBJ2-2; V gene: TRBV7-9; CDR3 protein: ASSFRTGLSGELF
J gene: TRBJ2-1; V gene: TRBV11-2; CDR3 protein: ASSLGPSGGAYEQF
J gene: TRBJ1-1; V gene: TRBV24-1; CDR3 protein: ATSDWAQQNTEAF
J gene: TRBJ2-4; V gene: TRBV5-6; CDR3 protein: ASSFGTGPTQY
J gene: TRBJ2-1; V gene: TRBV4-3; CDR3 protein: ASSIPGQGYNEQF
J gene: TRBJ1-5; V gene: TRBV7-8; CDR3 protein: ASSLFRDSNQPQH
J gene: TRBJ2-1; V gene: TRBV24-1; CDR3 protein: ATSERQGRDEQF
J gene: TRBJ1-1; V gene: TRBV3-1/TRBV3-2; CDR3 protein: ASSQRGTTGEAF
J gene: TRBJ2-3; V gene: TRBV19; CDR3 protein: ASSSTDSPRAQY
J gene: TRBJ1-1; V gene: TRBV27; CDR3 protein: ASSGPAGYRSEAF
J gene: TRBJ2-1; V gene: TRBV5-4; CDR3 protein: ASSLRLAGLGSYNEQF
J gene: TRBJ2-4; V gene: TRBV30; CDR3 protein: AWSLGQGNIQY
J gene: TRBJ2-7; V gene: TRBV14; CDR3 protein: ASSPDSHEQY
J gene: TRBJ2-1; V gene: TRBV15; CDR3 protein: ATSTVLAGGSSYNEQF
J gene: TRBJ1-1; V gene: TRBV7-3; CDR3 protein: ASSLIDRNTEAF
J gene: TRBJ1-1; V gene: TRBV29-1; CDR3 protein: SVAPSTEAF
J gene: TRBJ1-1; V gene: TRBV7-9; CDR3 protein: ASRWTGSFTEAF
J gene: TRBJ1-1; V gene: TRBV12-3/TRBV12-4; CDR3 protein: ASSLVRNTEAF
J gene: TRBJ2-5; V gene: TRBV24-1; CDR3 protein: ATSDLGRETQY
J gene: TRBJ2-5; V gene: TRBV5-4; CDR3 protein: ASSFDSYQETQY
J gene: TRBJ2-3; V gene: TRBV5-1; CDR3 protein: ASSLGYTDTQY
J gene: TRBJ2-1; V gene: TRBV3-1/TRBV3-2; CDR3 protein: ASSVSLARNEQF
J gene: TRBJ2-3; V gene: TRBV24-1; CDR3 protein: ATSDAGQATDTQY
J gene: TRBJ2-5; V gene: TRBV5-4; CDR3 protein: ASSFPRGVVSGETQY
J gene: TRBJ2-7; V gene: TRBV7-9; CDR3 protein: ASRQGQGLGQY
J gene: TRBJ1-2; V gene: TRBV5-5; CDR3 protein: ASSLGQGRGGYT
J gene: TRBJ2-6; V gene: TRBV11-3; CDR3 protein: ASGLTVAPSGANVLT
J gene: TRBJ1-2; V gene: TRBV19; CDR3 protein: ASRTPQGSRYGYT
J gene: TRBJ1-5; V gene: TRBV7-2; CDR3 protein: ASNPGQGSQPQH